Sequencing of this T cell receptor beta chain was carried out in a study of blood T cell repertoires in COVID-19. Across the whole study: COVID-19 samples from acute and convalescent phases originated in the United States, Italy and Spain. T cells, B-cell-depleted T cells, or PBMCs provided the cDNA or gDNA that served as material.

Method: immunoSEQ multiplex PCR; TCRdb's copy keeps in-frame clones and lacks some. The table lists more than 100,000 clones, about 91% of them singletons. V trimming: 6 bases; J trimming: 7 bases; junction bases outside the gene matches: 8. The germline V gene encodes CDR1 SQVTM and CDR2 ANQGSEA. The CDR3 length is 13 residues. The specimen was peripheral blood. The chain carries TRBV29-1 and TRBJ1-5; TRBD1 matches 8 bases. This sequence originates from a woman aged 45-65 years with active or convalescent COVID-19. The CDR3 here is CSVVTGVGQPQHF. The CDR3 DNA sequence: TGCAGCGTAGTGACAGGGGTTGGACAGCCCCAGCATTTT.